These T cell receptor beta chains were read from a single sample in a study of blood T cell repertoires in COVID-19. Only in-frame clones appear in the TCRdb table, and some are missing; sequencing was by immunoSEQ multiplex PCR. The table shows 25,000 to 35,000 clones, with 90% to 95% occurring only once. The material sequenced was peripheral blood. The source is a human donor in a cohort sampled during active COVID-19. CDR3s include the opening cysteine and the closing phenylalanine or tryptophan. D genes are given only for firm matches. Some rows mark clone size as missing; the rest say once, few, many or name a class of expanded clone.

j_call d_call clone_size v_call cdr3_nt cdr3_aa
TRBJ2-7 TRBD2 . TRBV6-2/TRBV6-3 TGTGCCAGCAGTTACTACGGCGGGAGCGCCAACGAGCAGTACTTC CASSYYGGSANEQYF
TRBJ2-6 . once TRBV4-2 TGTGCCAGCAGCCAAGAACAGGGCGCTTGGGCTGGGGCCAACGTCCTGACTTTC CASSQEQGAWAGANVLTF
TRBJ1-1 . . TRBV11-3 TGTGCCAGCAGCGGGTGGGGCGGGGGACGGGCTGAAGCTTTCTTT CASSGWGGGRAEAFF
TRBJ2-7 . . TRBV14 TGTGCCAGCAGCCAAGGGAGAGGAAGATCCTACGAGCAGTACTTC CASSQGRGRSYEQYF
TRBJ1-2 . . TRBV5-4 TGTGCCAGCAGCCCAAAACAGGGTGGACTGCGGGGCTACACCTTC CASSPKQGGLRGYTF
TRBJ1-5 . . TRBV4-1 TGCGCCAGCAGCCAAGACAGGGTAGGGGGCAATCAGCCCCAGCATTTT CASSQDRVGGNQPQHF
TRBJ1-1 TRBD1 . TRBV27 TGTGCCAGCAGTTCCCCGGGACAGGGGGCCACTGAAGCTTTCTTT CASSSPGQGATEAFF
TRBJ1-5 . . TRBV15 TGTGCCACCAGCGGAACAGGGAGAGCGGATCAGCCCCAGCATTTT CATSGTGRADQPQHF
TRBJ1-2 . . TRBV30 TGTGCCTGGGGGGGGCAGTCAGCCCGAGCTAACTATGGCTACACCTTC CAWGGQSARANYGYTF
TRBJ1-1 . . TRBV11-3 TGTGCCAGCAGGCTCAGGGATAACACTGAAGCTTTCTTT CASRLRDNTEAFF
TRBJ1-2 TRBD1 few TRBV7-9 TGTGCCAGCAGCCCGCAGGGGGCGCCTGGCTACACCTTC CASSPQGAPGYTF
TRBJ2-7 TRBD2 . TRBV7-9 TGTGCCAGCAGCTTTAGCGGGGAGTCCTACGAGCAGTACTTC CASSFSGESYEQYF